These 30 T cell receptor beta chains share one sample of origin, sequenced in a study of CD8+ T cells in alopecia areata. Extracted from the samples, RNA was reverse transcribed into cDNA to serve as the sequencing template. Repertoires were generated with immunoSEQ multiplex PCR, while TCRdb's copy carries only in-frame clones and drops some. The sample includes 80,000 or so clones, around 67% of them seen just once. Treatment denoted: oral pan-JAK inhibitor, 5-10 mg twice daily. Here the sequenced sample was CD8+ T cells sorted from blood, taken at week 24, from a patient treated with tofacitinib. These receptors were taken from a human donor with alopecia areata.

This rearrangement joins TRBV7-3 to TRBJ2-5; D may be TRBD1 or TRBD2 (5 bases each). Germline V CDR1 and CDR2: SGHTA, FQGTGA. The CDR3 has 15 residues. The V and J ends lost 1 base and 3 bases respectively, with 12 bases between them. The CDR3: CASSLSGGSEETQYF. The CDR3 nucleotides are TGTGCCAGCAGCTTAAGTGGGGGTAGTGAAGAGACCCAGTACTTC.

This clone was picked up a small number of times. The chain has TRBV7-9 and TRBJ1-5, with 7 bases aligning to TRBD1. Trimming took 3 bases from V and 4 from J; bases not matched to a gene: 9. CDR3 length: 16 amino acids. The germline gives CDR1 SEHNR, CDR2 FQNEAQ (reference sequence). For the CDR3, the DNA is TGTGCCAGCAGCTTCACGACAGGGTTCATGAATCAGCCCCAGCATTTT. This encodes CASSFTTGFMNQPQHF.

V gene TRBV29-1 combines with J gene TRBJ2-5; the D gene is possibly TRBD1 (7 bases). V lost 1 base, J lost 0 bases, and 12 bases lay in between. CDR1 and CDR2 from the germline V gene are SQVTM and ANQGSEA. There are 15 residues in the CDR3. The CDR3 is CSVEGRGQHQETQYF. The DNA for the CDR3 is TGCAGCGTTGAAGGGCGGGGACAGCACCAAGAGACCCAGTACTTC.

Details on this clone: Other DNA variants within this sample encode the same CDR3. The chain couples TRBV5-1 to TRBJ2-7; D is perhaps TRBD1 or TRBD2 (5 bases each). Looked up from germline, CDR1 is SGHRS and CDR2 is YFSETQ. The CDR3 length is 13 residues. V shed 0 bases and J shed 7 bases, with 11 bases lying between them. CDR3 loop: CASSLAGQREQYF. The CDR3 nucleotides are TGCGCCAGCAGCTTGGCGGGGCAAAGGGAGCAGTACTTC.

As concerns this clone: At the DNA level, this CDR3 is encoded by other sequences in the same sample as well. V is TRBV9 and J is TRBJ2-3; 11 bases match TRBD2. The trim removed 0 bases at V and 0 bases at J, leaving 0 bases unmatched. The CDR3 consists of 16 residues. The germline V gene encodes CDR1 SGDLS and CDR2 YYNGEE. CDR3 in amino acids: CASSVGTSGSTDTQYF. The CDR3 DNA reads as TGTGCCAGCAGCGTAGGGACTAGCGGGAGCACAGATACGCAGTATTTT.

The J gene is TRBJ1-6, the V gene TRBV21-1; TRBD1, the table's D call, was not compared with the DNA. TRBV21-1 is classified as a pseudogene. The CDR3 runs 15 residues. CDR3 nucleotides: TGTGCCAGCAGCGGAGGACAGGTCGACAATTCACCCCTCCACTTT. It translates to CASSGGQVDNSPLHF.

The V and J genes are TRBV19 and TRBJ1-5, with D unclear. The CDR3 runs to 15 residues. Germline loops: CDR1 LNHDA, CDR2 SQIVND (reference sequence). V dropped 4 bases and J dropped 7 bases, with 17 bases sitting between them. The CDR3 nucleotides read TGTGCCAGTAGTAAATGGACGCAAGAAATCCAGCCCCAGCATTTT. This encodes CASSKWTQEIQPQHF.

The chain employs TRBV27 and TRBJ2-1; TRBD2 is a possible D gene (6 bases). Trimming shortened V by 6 bases and J by 7 bases, and 19 bases separated the two germline ends. This CDR3 has 15 residues. Germline values: CDR1 MNHEY, CDR2 SMNVEV (reference sequence). The CDR3, as DNA: TGTGCCAGCAGGGGCGGAGGGCCGTTCGGGAATGAGCAGTTCTTC. This sequence encodes CASRGGGPFGNEQFF.

V usage is TRBV4-1 and J usage is TRBJ2-7, with TRBD1 matching over 9 bases. Germline V gene lookup returns CDR1 MGHRA and CDR2 YSYEKL. V gave up 6 bases and J gave up 1 base; unmatched junction bases: 1. This CDR3 has 13 residues. CDR3 sequence reads: CASRGQGSYEQYF. CDR3 DNA: TGCGCCAGCAGGGGACAGGGATCCTACGAGCAGTACTTC.

The chain uses TRBV5-6 and TRBJ1-5; possibly TRBD1 for D (6 bases). The CDR3 has 16 amino acids. The ends were cut back, 1 base at V and 9 bases at J, with 20 bases in the middle. Germline V gene lookup returns CDR1 SGHDT and CDR2 YYEEEE. This chain's CDR3 is CASSLTPGHGTGPQHF. The CDR3, as DNA: TGTGCCAGCAGCTTGACCCCGGGACACGGGACTGGGCCCCAGCATTTT. Together with reference TRBV5-6 and TRBJ1-5, the CDR3 gives the full variable domain: DAGVTQSPTHLIKTRGQQVTLRCSPKSGHDTVSWYQQALGQGPQFIFQYYEEEERQRGNFPDRFSGHQFPNYSSELNVNALLLGDSALYLCASSLTPGHGTGPQHFGDGTRLSIL.

This clone was counted between two and nine times. The V call is TRBV7-9, the J call TRBJ2-5; D tentatively reads TRBD1 or TRBD2 (5 bases each). The germline V gene has CDR1 SEHNR and CDR2 FQNEAQ (reference sequence). V was cut by 5 bases and J by 6 bases, with 19 bases left in between. CDR3 size: 15 residues. This CDR3 reads CASSPTHGGLKTQYF. The DNA of the CDR3 is TGTGCCAGCAGCCCTACGCATGGGGGTTTGAAGACCCAGTACTTC.

The chain uses TRBV25-1 and TRBJ2-3, with 14 bases fitting TRBD2. V lost 3 bases and J lost 4; bases outside the gene matches: 3. Germline loops: CDR1 MGHDK, CDR2 SYGVNS. The CDR3 has 16 amino acids. CDR3 sequence: CASSETSGREADTQYF. The DNA for the CDR3 is TGTGCCAGCAGTGAGACTAGCGGGAGGGAAGCAGATACGCAGTATTTT.

The chain uses TRBV14 and TRBJ2-5, with TRBD1 matching 11 bases. Germline-derived CDR1 and CDR2 are SGHDN and FVKESK. The CDR3 totals 13 residues. The V segment lost 3 bases and the J segment 9 bases; nucleotides outside the gene matches: 3. CDR3 coding DNA: TGTGCCAGCAGCCAGGCGGGACAGGGGGCCCAGTACTTC. Translated: CASSQAGQGAQYF.

CDR3 region: CASSPDGNEQFF. In DNA, the CDR3 is TGCGCCAGTAGCCCTGACGGGAATGAGCAGTTCTTC. This chain connects TRBV5-1 to TRBJ2-1; D is uncertain. The CDR3 contains 12 residues. The V gene lost 8 bases and the J gene lost 7 bases, with 13 bases spanning the gap. CDR1 and CDR2 (germline): SGHRS, YFSETQ.

The chain carries TRBV28 and TRBJ2-5; 7 nucleotides match TRBD1. The J call may not be correct, given that the DNA end is closer to TRBJ2-7. CDR3 length: 11 residues. Germline loops: CDR1 MDHEN, CDR2 SYDVKM. CDR3 in amino acids: CASSDRDEQYF. For the CDR3, the DNA is TGTGCCAGCAGTGACAGGGACGAGCAGTACTTC.

This chain connects TRBV27 to TRBJ1-5; no firm D call. V lost 2 bases to trimming and J lost 7 bases, with 9 bases between them. The CDR3 length is 13 residues. Germline CDR1 reads MNHEY; CDR2 reads SMNVEV (reference sequence). CDR3 sequence (DNA): TGTGCCAGCAGTTTAGACGAGTCCCAGCCCCAGCATTTT. Translation gives CASSLDESQPQHF.

There are a few counts of this clone. This chain links TRBV7-2 with TRBJ2-7; D remains unclear. The CDR3 extends over 12 amino acids. Germline V CDR1 and CDR2: SGHTA, FQGNSA. V shed 4 bases and J shed 3 bases, with 7 bases lying between them. The CDR3 loop is CASSWGNYEQYF. The DNA for the CDR3 is TGTGCCAGCAGCTGGGGAAACTACGAGCAGTACTTC.

This chain links TRBV7-9 with TRBJ2-3, with TRBD2 matching over 11 bases. The CDR3 is 16 amino acids. CDR1 and CDR2 from the germline V gene are SEHNR and FQNEAQ (reference sequence). Trimming took 5 bases from V and 0 from J; bases not matched to a gene: 4. DNA of the CDR3: TGTGCCAGCAGCGACCGGACTAGCGGGAGCACAGATACGCAGTATTTT. It is translated as CASSDRTSGSTDTQYF.

The gene calls are TRBV7-9 and TRBJ1-6; tentatively, D is TRBD1 (5 bases). Germline CDR1 reads SEHNR; CDR2 reads FQNEAQ (reference sequence). The CDR3 has 14 amino acids. Trimming stripped 6 bases from V and 3 bases from J, with 9 bases between. The CDR3 nucleotides read TGTGCCAGCAGTTCCGACAGCTATAATTCACCCCTCCACTTT. This translates into CASSSDSYNSPLHF.

J is TRBJ2-3 and V is TRBV25-1; a possible D gene is TRBD2 (6 bases). CDR1 is MGHDK and CDR2 is SYGVNS in the germline V gene. V gave up 0 bases and J gave up 2 bases, with 9 bases separating them. CDR3 length: 15 residues. Here the CDR3 reads CASSEYGGDTDTQYF. For the CDR3, the DNA is TGTGCCAGCAGTGAATACGGCGGGGACACAGATACGCAGTATTTT.

The chain recombines TRBV5-1 with TRBJ2-2, with TRBD2 matching 7 bases. Germline CDR1 and CDR2: SGHRS and YFSETQ. The CDR3 has 14 residues. J was trimmed by 4 bases and V by 2 bases; bases with no gene match: 2. The CDR3 reads CASSFLAATGELFF. Here the CDR3 DNA reads TGCGCCAGCAGCTTCCTAGCGGCCACCGGGGAGCTGTTTTTT.

This clone occurred once. The CDR3 DNA reads TGCGCCAGCAGCCAAGATGTAAGCCAGGGCAGGAATGAGCAGTTCTTC. The encoded protein is CASSQDVSQGRNEQFF. V usage is TRBV4-3 and J usage is TRBJ2-1, with D possibly matching TRBD1 (5 bases). Germline V gene sequence: CDR1 LGHNA, CDR2 YSLEER. This CDR3 has 16 amino acids. Trimming took 0 bases from V and 7 from J, leaving 16 bases between them.

The V and J genes are TRBV7-2 and TRBJ2-6; 13 bases map to TRBD2. The V and J ends lost 9 bases and 5 bases, in that order; junction bases with no gene match: 4. The CDR3 totals 15 residues. Germline CDR1 reads SGHTA; CDR2 reads FQGNSA. CDR3 nucleotide sequence: TGTGCCAGGGGGACTAGCGGGACCTGGGCCAACGTCCTGACTTTC. Translating it yields CARGTSGTWANVLTF.

This chain joins TRBV5-6 and TRBJ1-1, with D uncertain. CDR1 and CDR2 from the germline V gene are SGHDT and YYEEEE. This CDR3 has 14 amino acids. V was shortened by 1 base and J by 1 base, with 8 bases between the two germline ends. This chain's CDR3 is CASSLLGSNTEAFF. DNA of the CDR3: TGTGCCAGCAGCTTGTTGGGATCGAACACTGAAGCTTTCTTT.

The gene calls are TRBV27 and TRBJ2-7; D remains unclear. The germline CDR1 and CDR2 sequences are MNHEY and SMNVEV (reference sequence). The CDR3 runs 12 residues. V was shortened by 5 bases and J by 0 bases, with 5 bases between the two germline ends. The CDR3 reads CASSAGSYEQYF. DNA of the CDR3: TGTGCCAGCAGTGCAGGCTCCTACGAGCAGTACTTC.

Ten or more counts support this clone. Additional DNA sequences in this sample encode the identical CDR3. This chain links TRBV6-4 with TRBJ1-1; D remains unclear. This CDR3 has 13 residues. Germline CDR1 MRHNA, CDR2 SNTAGT. The V gene lost 3 bases and the J gene lost 1 base, with 6 bases spanning the gap. The CDR3 nucleotides read TGTGCCAGCAGTGAGATCCCGAACACTGAAGCTTTCTTT. This encodes CASSEIPNTEAFF.

The rearrangement links TRBV9 to TRBJ2-7; 10 bases align to TRBD1. The CDR3 is made up of 15 amino acids. J gave up 3 bases and V 4 bases, and 7 bases lay outside the gene matches. Germline V gene sequence: CDR1 SGDLS, CDR2 YYNGEE. The CDR3 DNA is TGTGCCAGCAGCCCGGGACAGGGGATTAACTACGAGCAGTACTTC. Translating it yields CASSPGQGINYEQYF.

The gene calls are TRBV27 and TRBJ1-1; 8 bases are shared with TRBD1. Trimming took 5 bases from V and 4 from J; bases not matched to a gene: 9. The germline V gene has CDR1 MNHEY and CDR2 SMNVEV (reference sequence). This CDR3 is built from 15 residues. Here the CDR3 reads CASSIGQGGTTEAFF. The CDR3 DNA reads TGTGCCAGCAGTATCGGACAGGGAGGGACCACTGAAGCTTTCTTT.

The genes are TRBV9 and TRBJ2-3; D possibly matches TRBD1 or TRBD2 (5 bases each). Per the germline V gene, CDR1 is SGDLS and CDR2 is YYNGEE. There are 15 residues in the CDR3. V lost 3 bases and J lost 0, with 11 bases in between. The CDR3 sequence: CASSAEGFSTDTQYF. DNA of the CDR3: TGTGCCAGCAGCGCCGAGGGGTTTAGCACAGATACGCAGTATTTT.

The chain uses TRBV27 and TRBJ2-1; 8 bases map to TRBD2. Trimming removed 6 bases from V and 2 bases from J; junction bases left unmatched: 9. The CDR3 loop spans 16 amino acids. From germline, CDR1 is MNHEY and CDR2 SMNVEV (reference sequence). The DNA of the CDR3 is TGTGCCAGCAGGGAGGGTAGCGGGGCCCCCTACAATGAGCAGTTCTTC. It translates to CASREGSGAPYNEQFF.